The clone carrying this TCR beta chain showed up just once. What it binds is not known. The PCR made use of 60 Vbeta and 13 Jbeta primers. Sequencing used immunoSEQ multiplex PCR; TCRdb keeps in-frame clones, though not all of them. In the table there are 150,000 to 200,000 clones, about 80% of which are singletons. This specimen comes from a study of cytomegalovirus exposure and HLA in healthy donors. Study-level findings and limits: Some TCR beta chains (about 170 of them) were listed as cytomegalovirus-associated. Accounts indicate the classifier identified cytomegalovirus status with strong specificity and sensitivity.

There are 15 residues in the CDR3. Unmatched junction bases numbered 6, after V lost 5 bases and J lost 4 bases. The germline gives CDR1 MGHRA, CDR2 YSYEKL. The chain has TRBV4-1 and TRBJ2-1; TRBD2 matches at 9 bases. Sequencing was done on a sample of PBMCs. The sequence was collected from a woman between 40 and 55 years old in good health and CMV-seronegative. The CDR3, as DNA: TGCGCCAGCAGCAGCGGGACTAGCAGGTACAATGAGCAGTTCTTC. The encoded protein is CASSSGTSRYNEQFF.